These 31 T cell receptor beta chains came from one sample sequenced in a study of somatic mutations in cytotoxic T cells in rheumatoid arthritis. Only in-frame clones appear in the TCRdb table, and some are missing; sequencing was by immunoSEQ multiplex PCR. The top ten hold 17% of the sample, which has roughly 16,000 clones, around 80% seen once. The sample taken for sequencing was CD8+ T cells sorted from blood. These receptor sequences come from a woman aged 50 to 65 with rheumatoid arthritis.

This chain connects TRBV27 to TRBJ1-5; D perhaps matches TRBD1 (6 bases). Looked up from germline, CDR1 is MNHEY and CDR2 is SMNVEV (reference sequence). V shed 0 bases and J shed 2 bases, with 11 bases lying between them. This CDR3 has 16 residues. CDR3 sequence (DNA): TGTGCCAGCAGTTTATCCGGCAGGGGCGGCAATCAGCCCCAGCATTTT. This translates into CASSLSGRGGNQPQHF.

V and J are TRBV27 and TRBJ1-2; D remains ambiguous. Germline lookup yields CDR1 MNHEY and CDR2 SMNVEV (reference sequence). V dropped 7 bases and J dropped 6 bases, with 18 bases sitting between them. The CDR3 is 14 residues long. CDR3 nucleotides: TGTGCCAGCAAGCCCCCGGGATCGGTGGATGGCTACACCTTC. This translates into CASKPPGSVDGYTF.

V and J are TRBV4-1 and TRBJ1-2; no clear D gene. The CDR3 runs 15 residues. Per germline, CDR1 MGHRA and CDR2 YSYEKL. Trimming left V 2 bases short and J 1 base short, with 11 bases between. The CDR3 DNA sequence: TGCGCCAGCAGCCAATTCTACAGTGATAACTATGGCTACACCTTC. Encoded protein: CASSQFYSDNYGYTF.

J is TRBJ2-7 and V is TRBV6-5; the D is unclear. V was clipped by 11 bases and J by 5 bases, with 13 bases between them. The CDR3 has 11 residues. Germline V gives CDR1 MNHEY, CDR2 SVGAGI. CDR3 residues: CASGWGNEQYF. CDR3 coding DNA: TGTGCCTCCGGCTGGGGTAACGAGCAGTACTTC.

This clone has just one count. This chain joins TRBV2 and TRBJ2-5; D ambiguous. V was cut by 2 bases and J by 5 bases, with 9 bases left in between. The CDR3 has 13 residues. Germline lookup yields CDR1 SNHLY and CDR2 FYNNEI. CDR3 sequence: CASSETPVETQYF. The CDR3 DNA reads TGTGCCAGCAGTGAAACGCCCGTGGAGACCCAGTACTTC.

The J gene is TRBJ2-2, the V gene TRBV5-1, with D perhaps matching TRBD2 (6 bases). The CDR3 loop spans 14 amino acids. Trimming left V 7 bases short and J 1 base short, with 11 bases between. The germline gives CDR1 SGHRS, CDR2 YFSETQ. The CDR3 region is CASGPGGNTGELFF. Here the CDR3 DNA reads TGCGCCAGCGGCCCCGGGGGGAACACCGGGGAGCTGTTTTTT. Full variable domain (outside the CDR3, taken from reference TRBV5-1 and TRBJ2-2): KAGVTQTPRYLIKTRGQQVTLSCSPISGHRSVSWYQQTPGQGLQFLFEYFSETQRNKGNFPGRFSGRQFSNSRSEMNVSTLELGDSALYLCASGPGGNTGELFFGEGSRLTVL.

This chain uses TRBV5-1 with TRBJ2-1, with TRBD1 as a possible D gene (5 bases). The CDR3 covers 13 residues. Per the germline V gene, CDR1 is SGHRS and CDR2 is YFSETQ. Trimming took off 0 bases at V and 7 bases at J, with 8 bases between the two ends. In DNA, the CDR3 is TGCGCCAGCAGCTTGGTCTCAGGGAATGAGCAGTTCTTC. Translated: CASSLVSGNEQFF.

This chain links TRBV7-8 with TRBJ2-1; 8 nucleotides agree with TRBD1. Trimming at V came to 0 bases and at J to 8 bases, leaving 9 bases not matched to a gene. Germline V gene data show CDR1 as SGHVS and CDR2 as FQNEAQ. There are 16 residues in the CDR3. The CDR3 DNA sequence: TGTGCCAGCAGCTTAGCTCTGGACAGGGCTTTCTATGAGCAGTTCTTC. It translates to CASSLALDRAFYEQFF.

This sequence joins TRBV6-5 and TRBJ2-1; the D is unclear. Trimming pared 6 bases from V and 6 bases from J, leaving 12 bases between. This CDR3 comprises 13 residues. Germline V gene sequence: CDR1 MNHEY, CDR2 SVGAGI. CDR3 residues: CASSPQAPNEQFF. The DNA of the CDR3 is TGTGCCAGCAGCCCTCAGGCCCCCAATGAGCAGTTCTTC.

V is TRBV27 and J is TRBJ2-7, with 9 bases aligning to TRBD1. The germline CDR1 and CDR2 sequences are MNHEY and SMNVEV (reference sequence). The CDR3 contains 14 residues. After removal of 5 bases from V and 3 bases from J, the junction contained 5 bases not matched to a gene. The CDR3 nucleotides are TGTGCCAGCAGTCCGGGACAGGGAGACTACGAGCAGTACTTC. Translation gives CASSPGQGDYEQYF.

The chain recombines TRBV10-1 with TRBJ2-7; D remains unclear. V was clipped by 4 bases and J by 2 bases, with 12 bases between them. Germline V gene data show CDR1 as WNHNN and CDR2 as SYGVQD (reference sequence). The CDR3 is 14 amino acids. The CDR3 sequence is CASSAAGDPYEQYF. CDR3 in DNA: TGCGCCAGCAGTGCTGCAGGCGATCCCTACGAGCAGTACTTC.

The V gene is TRBV6-1, the J gene TRBJ1-5; unclear D gene. The CDR3 has 16 residues. V lost 1 base to trimming and J lost 0 bases, with 10 bases between them. In germline, CDR1 is MNHNS, CDR2 SASEGT. CDR3 protein: CASSEGWRNSNQPQHF. The CDR3 bases are TGTGCCAGCAGTGAAGGCTGGAGAAATAGCAATCAGCCCCAGCATTTT.

The gene calls are TRBV13 and TRBJ1-6, with TRBD1 identical over 7 bases. With 5 bases clipped from V and 9 bases from J, the junction kept 10 bases outside the gene matches. There are 15 residues in the CDR3. CDR1 PRHDT and CDR2 FYEKMQ come from the germline V gene (reference sequence). The CDR3 spells CASSLTGELASPLHF. The CDR3 bases are TGTGCCAGCAGCCTTACAGGGGAGTTGGCTTCACCCCTCCACTTT.

The chain employs TRBV27 and TRBJ1-4, with unresolved D. CDR1 and CDR2 from the germline V gene are MNHEY and SMNVEV (reference sequence). The germline V and J ends were trimmed by 6 bases and 4 bases, with 12 bases remaining between them. The CDR3 sequence is 14 residues long. This chain's CDR3 is CASSPSVSNEKLFF. The CDR3 coding sequence is TGTGCCAGCAGCCCCAGTGTCAGTAATGAAAAACTGTTTTTT.

The genes are TRBV6-5 and TRBJ2-7; TRBD1 aligns across 9 bases. The CDR3 totals 14 residues. Germline assignment: CDR1 MNHEY and CDR2 SVGAGI. V trimming: 2 bases; J trimming: 3 bases; junction bases outside the gene matches: 2. The CDR3 region is CASSYRTGVYEQYF. Written as DNA, the CDR3 is TGTGCCAGCAGTTACAGGACAGGGGTCTACGAGCAGTACTTC.

V and J are TRBV4-1 and TRBJ2-1, with 7 bases aligning to TRBD1. CDR1 and CDR2 (germline): MGHRA, YSYEKL. The CDR3 runs 15 residues. The V and J ends lost 4 bases and 9 bases, in that order; junction bases with no gene match: 12. CDR3 sequence (DNA): TGCGCCAGCAGCCCCGAAGGGGGCACTTGGGGTGAGCAGTTCTTC. Amino acids: CASSPEGGTWGEQFF.

The chain recombines TRBV27 with TRBJ2-5, with TRBD2 matching over 11 bases. The V segment lost 8 bases and the J segment 5 bases; nucleotides outside the gene matches: 7. Germline V CDR1 and CDR2: MNHEY, SMNVEV (reference sequence). The CDR3 spans 14 residues. CDR3 amino acids: CASALSGGAETQYF. The CDR3 coding sequence is TGTGCCAGCGCCCTTAGCGGGGGGGCGGAGACCCAGTACTTC.

The V call is TRBV5-8, the J call TRBJ1-2; D may be TRBD1 (5 bases). Trimming cost V 1 base and J 8 bases, with 9 bases left between them. The CDR3 runs to 12 residues. CDR1 and CDR2 (germline): SGHTS, YDEGEE. CDR3 DNA sequence: TGTGCCAGCAGCTTGTTGGGGGACGGCTACACCTTC. Translating it yields CASSLLGDGYTF.

Comment on this clone: Other DNA sequences in this specimen translate into the identical CDR3. The chain links TRBV5-4 to TRBJ1-2; the D gene is possibly TRBD1 (5 bases). Germline V CDR1 and CDR2: SGHNT, YYREEE (reference sequence). The CDR3 is 13 residues long. With 4 bases removed from V and 6 bases from J, the gap between germline ends came to 13 bases. Here the CDR3 reads CASSGGGDHGYTF. For the CDR3, the DNA is TGTGCCAGCAGCGGGGGAGGAGATCATGGCTACACCTTC.

V gene TRBV5-5 combines with J gene TRBJ2-7; D unresolved. CDR3 size: 13 residues. Germline CDR1 SGHKS, CDR2 YYEKEE (reference sequence). The ends were cut back, 4 bases at V and 3 bases at J, with 11 bases in the middle. CDR3 region: CASSIEKFYEQYF. The CDR3 DNA sequence: TGTGCCAGCAGCATAGAAAAATTCTACGAGCAGTACTTC.

The genes are TRBV4-3 and TRBJ2-3, with 7 bases identical to TRBD1. The CDR3 is 15 amino acids. Germline-derived CDR1 and CDR2 are LGHNA and YSLEER. J was trimmed by 6 bases and V by 0 bases; bases with no gene match: 6. This chain's CDR3 is CASSQEGQSTDTQYF. The CDR3 DNA reads TGCGCCAGCAGCCAAGAGGGACAGTCCACCGATACGCAGTATTTT.

The chain is built from TRBV13 and TRBJ1-1; TRBD1 matches 8 bases. The V segment lost 8 bases and the J segment 1 base; nucleotides outside the gene matches: 3. This CDR3 has 13 residues. Germline CDR1 reads PRHDT; CDR2 reads FYEKMQ (reference sequence). The CDR3 DNA is TGTGCCAGCCTACAGGGGGAGAACACTGAAGCTTTCTTT. This gives the protein CASLQGENTEAFF.

The V and J genes are TRBV7-9 and TRBJ2-1; D unresolved. Per the germline V gene, CDR1 is SEHNR and CDR2 is FQNEAQ (reference sequence). The CDR3 is 12 amino acids. The germline V and J ends were trimmed by 5 bases and 0 bases, with 2 bases remaining between them. CDR3 residues: CASSNSYNEQFF. The CDR3 coding sequence is TGTGCCAGCAGCAACTCCTACAATGAGCAGTTCTTC.

This clone showed up just a few times. The chain joins TRBV7-6 to TRBJ2-3, with 7 bases aligning to TRBD2. Germline V gene sequence: CDR1 SGHVS, CDR2 FNYEAQ. This CDR3 has 13 amino acids. J gave up 9 bases and V 5 bases, and 8 bases lay outside the gene matches. The CDR3, as DNA: TGTGCCAGCAGCCCTCGGACGGGAGGAACGCAGTATTTT. Translation: CASSPRTGGTQYF.

This chain connects TRBV6-5 to TRBJ2-7, with 7 positions matching TRBD2. Trimming took 4 bases from V and 5 from J; bases not matched to a gene: 5. The CDR3 is 13 amino acids. The germline V gene has CDR1 MNHEY and CDR2 SVGAGI. DNA of the CDR3: TGTGCCAGCAGTTTCGGGAGGTTCAACGAGCAGTACTTC. Protein: CASSFGRFNEQYF.

The CDR3, as DNA: TGTGCCACCAGCGGACAGGCCAGCGGTGAGACCCAGTACTTC. This codes for CATSGQASGETQYF. This chain uses TRBV15 with TRBJ2-5; the match to TRBD1 covers 7 bases. With 5 bases clipped from V and 5 bases from J, the junction kept 8 bases outside the gene matches. Looked up from germline, CDR1 is LNHNV and CDR2 is YYDKDF (reference sequence). The length of the CDR3 is 14 residues.

This clone occurred once. V gene TRBV6-5 combines with J gene TRBJ2-7, with unresolved D. V lost 3 bases and J 5 bases, leaving 11 bases between the germline ends. The CDR3 is 13 amino acids. Germline CDR1 reads MNHEY; CDR2 reads SVGAGI. The CDR3 reads CASSYRVGNEQYF. CDR3 coding DNA: TGTGCCAGCAGTTATAGGGTAGGCAACGAGCAGTACTTC.

The sample holds one count of this clone. The rearrangement uses TRBV28 and TRBJ1-2; no clear D. Germline values: CDR1 MDHEN, CDR2 SYDVKM. The CDR3 runs 15 residues. Trimming took 6 bases from V and 8 from J, leaving 22 bases between them. CDR3 region: CASSSKASVGQGYTF. CDR3 sequence (DNA): TGTGCCAGCAGCAGTAAGGCTTCAGTCGGGCAAGGCTACACCTTC.

The chain couples TRBV19 to TRBJ1-5; D call uncertain. CDR1 and CDR2 (germline): LNHDA, SQIVND (reference sequence). Trimming removed 0 bases from V and 0 bases from J, with 9 bases in between. This CDR3 comprises 16 residues. CDR3 amino acids: CASSIDRPYSNQPQHF. DNA for the CDR3: TGTGCCAGTAGTATAGATCGGCCCTATAGCAATCAGCCCCAGCATTTT. Together with reference TRBV19 and TRBJ1-5, the CDR3 gives the full variable domain: DGGITQSPKYLFRKEGQNVTLSCEQNLNHDAMYWYRQDPGQGLRLIYYSQIVNDFQKGDIAEGYSVSREKKESFPLTVTSAQKNPTAFYLCASSIDRPYSNQPQHFGDGTRLSIL.

This clone was found a few times. This rearrangement joins TRBV19 to TRBJ1-5; TRBD1 agrees at 8 bases. V was clipped by 4 bases and J by 7 bases; unmatched bases: 12. Per germline, CDR1 LNHDA and CDR2 SQIVND (reference sequence). CDR3 length: 16 amino acids. CDR3 nucleotides: TGTGCCAGTAGTACCGAGCAGGGGGCGGTCATCCAGCCCCAGCATTTT. Translation gives CASSTEQGAVIQPQHF. The full variable domain, rest sourced from reference TRBV19 and TRBJ1-5, is DGGITQSPKYLFRKEGQNVTLSCEQNLNHDAMYWYRQDPGQGLRLIYYSQIVNDFQKGDIAEGYSVSREKKESFPLTVTSAQKNPTAFYLCASSTEQGAVIQPQHFGDGTRLSIL.

The genes are TRBV27 and TRBJ2-2; D possibly matches TRBD1 or TRBD2 (5 bases each). The CDR3 runs 17 residues. V lost 2 bases to trimming and J lost 5 bases, with 18 bases between them. Germline CDR1 reads MNHEY; CDR2 reads SMNVEV (reference sequence). CDR3 sequence (DNA): TGTGCCAGCAGTTTAAGAGGAGAGGGGTATAAGACCGGGGAGCTGTTTTTT. As protein: CASSLRGEGYKTGELFF.